The rows below give T cell receptor beta chains drawn from one sample of a study of response to subunit inactivated influenza vaccine. TCRdb recomputed calls from the RT-PCR reads with MiXCR, one row per CDR3 protein. The table includes under 550,000 distinct CDR3 sequences, about 7.6% detected once. The specimen was PBMCs from blood, collected 23 months after vaccination. Every receptor here comes from a man aged 50 to 69 who received an inactivated influenza vaccine. CDR3s include the opening cysteine and the closing phenylalanine or tryptophan. The D gene is left open where the match is weak. The listing skips clone size in some rows; elsewhere it reads once, few, many or a size class.

J | size | D | V | CDR3 | DNA
TRBJ2-4 | NA | TRBD2 | TRBV5-4 | CASGTRTSGNINIQYF | TGTGCCAGCGGCACCCGGACTAGCGGGAATATCAACATTCAGTACTTC
TRBJ1-4 | few | NA | TRBV7-2 | CASSLGPFEKLFF | TGTGCCAGCAGCTTAGGGCCTTTCGAAAAACTGTTTTTT
TRBJ1-1 | many | NA | TRBV29-1 | CSVRELEAFF | TGCAGCGTTCGGGAGCTTGAAGCTTTCTTT
TRBJ2-7 | NA | TRBD1 | TRBV4-3 | CASSQDLTGGPYEQYF | TGCGCCAGCAGCCAAGATTTAACAGGGGGTCCCTACGAGCAGTACTTC
TRBJ1-5 | many | TRBD1 | TRBV12-3/TRBV12-4 | CASSPTGDNQPQHF | TGTGCCAGCAGTCCGACAGGGGACAATCAGCCCCAGCATTTT
TRBJ2-2 | NA | TRBD2 | TRBV7-9 | CLCGRAKTANTGELFF | TGTCTTTGCGGGAGGGCTAAAACCGCGAACACCGGGGAGCTGTTTTTT
TRBJ2-2 | NA | TRBD1 | TRBV5-1 | CASSLAWRLGQGANTGELFF | TGCGCCAGCAGCTTGGCCTGGAGATTGGGACAGGGAGCGAACACCGGGGAGCTGTTTTTT
TRBJ2-1 | NA | NA | TRBV4-3 | CASSQWGAISSYNEQFF | TGCGCCAGCAGCCAATGGGGGGCGATAAGCTCCTACAATGAGCAGTTCTTC
TRBJ2-5 | NA | NA | TRBV6-5 | CASSYSSEQTHPETQYF | TGTGCCAGCAGTTACTCTTCGGAACAAACTCACCCAGAGACCCAGTACTTC
TRBJ2-1 | many | TRBD2 | TRBV6-1 | CASSEAVLAGKNNEQFF | TGTGCCAGCAGTGAAGCGGTGCTAGCGGGAAAGAACAATGAGCAGTTCTTC
TRBJ1-3 | NA | NA | TRBV3-1 | CASSATQGRGNTIYF | TGTGCCAGCAGCGCAACCCAGGGGAGAGGAAACACCATATATTTT
TRBJ1-2 | NA | NA | TRBV27 | CASSTVAGNYGYTF | TGTGCCAGCAGTACGGTTGCGGGCAACTATGGCTACACCTTC
TRBJ2-5 | few | TRBD1 | TRBV4-3 | CASSQGGQGSFQETQYF | TGCGCCAGCAGCCAAGGGGGACAGGGTTCTTTCCAAGAGACCCAGTACTTC
TRBJ1-3 | many | TRBD1 | TRBV25-1 | CASSDTGGSNTIYF | TGTGCCAGCAGTGATACAGGGGGCTCGAACACCATATATTTT
TRBJ2-1 | few | NA | TRBV12-3/TRBV12-4 | CASRVYRRHIEQFF | TGTGCCAGCAGGGTCTATAGAAGGCACATTGAGCAGTTCTTC
TRBJ1-1 | few | NA | TRBV10-3 | CAIGEDAAGTEAFF | TGTGCCATCGGGGAGGACGCGGCGGGCACTGAAGCTTTCTTT